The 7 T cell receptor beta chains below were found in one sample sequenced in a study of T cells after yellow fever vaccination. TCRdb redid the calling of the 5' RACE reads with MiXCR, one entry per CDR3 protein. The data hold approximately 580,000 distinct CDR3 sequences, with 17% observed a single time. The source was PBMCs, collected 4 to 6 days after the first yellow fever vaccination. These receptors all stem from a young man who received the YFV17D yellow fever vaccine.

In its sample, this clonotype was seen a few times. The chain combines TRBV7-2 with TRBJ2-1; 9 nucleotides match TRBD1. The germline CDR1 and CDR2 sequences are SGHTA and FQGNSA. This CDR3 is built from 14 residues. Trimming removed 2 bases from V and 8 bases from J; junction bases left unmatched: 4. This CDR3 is CASSLRTGADEQFF. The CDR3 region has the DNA TGTGCCAGCAGCTTAAGGACAGGGGCAGATGAGCAGTTCTTC.

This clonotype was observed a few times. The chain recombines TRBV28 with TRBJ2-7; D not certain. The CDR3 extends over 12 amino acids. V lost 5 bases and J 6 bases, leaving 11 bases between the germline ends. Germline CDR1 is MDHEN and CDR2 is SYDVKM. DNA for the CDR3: TGTGCCAGCAGTATGGGATCACGCGAGCAGTACGTC. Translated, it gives CASSMGSREQYV.

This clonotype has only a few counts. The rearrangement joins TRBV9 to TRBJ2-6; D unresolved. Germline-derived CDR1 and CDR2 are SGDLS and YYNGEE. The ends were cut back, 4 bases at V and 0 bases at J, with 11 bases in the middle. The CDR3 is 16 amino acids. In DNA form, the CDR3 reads TGTGCCAGCAGCACCCCGATAACCTCTGGGGCCAACGTCCTGACTTTC. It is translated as CASSTPITSGANVLTF.

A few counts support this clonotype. The chain's CDR3 is CASTGKTTGTEAFF. The CDR3 nucleotides are TGTGCCAGCACCGGAAAGACAACGGGGACTGAAGCTTTCTTT. The rearrangement joins TRBV27 to TRBJ1-1, with D uncertain. The CDR3 is made up of 14 amino acids. Germline V gives CDR1 MNHEY, CDR2 SMNVEV (reference sequence). The germline V and J ends were trimmed by 7 bases and 5 bases, with 17 bases remaining between them.

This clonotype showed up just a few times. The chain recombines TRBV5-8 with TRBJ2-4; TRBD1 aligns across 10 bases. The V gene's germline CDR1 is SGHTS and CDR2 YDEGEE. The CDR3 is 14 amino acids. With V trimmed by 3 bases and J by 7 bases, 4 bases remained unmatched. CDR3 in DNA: TGTGCCAGCAGCTCGGGACAGGGGTGGAACATTCAGTACTTC. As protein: CASSSGQGWNIQYF.

The CDR3 reads CASSEAGHRNYGYTF. CDR3 in DNA: TGCGCCAGCAGCGAAGCGGGACATAGGAACTATGGCTACACCTTC. The rearrangement joins TRBV4-1 to TRBJ1-2, with D perhaps matching TRBD1 (6 bases). This CDR3 region has 15 residues. CDR1 and CDR2 from the germline V gene are MGHRA and YSYEKL. Trimming pared 5 bases from V and 2 bases from J, leaving 15 bases between.

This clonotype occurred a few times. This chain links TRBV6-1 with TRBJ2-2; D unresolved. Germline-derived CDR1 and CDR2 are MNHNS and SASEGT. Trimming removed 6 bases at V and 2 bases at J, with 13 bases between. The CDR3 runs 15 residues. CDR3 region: CASSQRQLNTGELFF. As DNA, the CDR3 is TGTGCCAGCAGCCAACGCCAGTTAAACACCGGGGAGCTGTTTTTT.